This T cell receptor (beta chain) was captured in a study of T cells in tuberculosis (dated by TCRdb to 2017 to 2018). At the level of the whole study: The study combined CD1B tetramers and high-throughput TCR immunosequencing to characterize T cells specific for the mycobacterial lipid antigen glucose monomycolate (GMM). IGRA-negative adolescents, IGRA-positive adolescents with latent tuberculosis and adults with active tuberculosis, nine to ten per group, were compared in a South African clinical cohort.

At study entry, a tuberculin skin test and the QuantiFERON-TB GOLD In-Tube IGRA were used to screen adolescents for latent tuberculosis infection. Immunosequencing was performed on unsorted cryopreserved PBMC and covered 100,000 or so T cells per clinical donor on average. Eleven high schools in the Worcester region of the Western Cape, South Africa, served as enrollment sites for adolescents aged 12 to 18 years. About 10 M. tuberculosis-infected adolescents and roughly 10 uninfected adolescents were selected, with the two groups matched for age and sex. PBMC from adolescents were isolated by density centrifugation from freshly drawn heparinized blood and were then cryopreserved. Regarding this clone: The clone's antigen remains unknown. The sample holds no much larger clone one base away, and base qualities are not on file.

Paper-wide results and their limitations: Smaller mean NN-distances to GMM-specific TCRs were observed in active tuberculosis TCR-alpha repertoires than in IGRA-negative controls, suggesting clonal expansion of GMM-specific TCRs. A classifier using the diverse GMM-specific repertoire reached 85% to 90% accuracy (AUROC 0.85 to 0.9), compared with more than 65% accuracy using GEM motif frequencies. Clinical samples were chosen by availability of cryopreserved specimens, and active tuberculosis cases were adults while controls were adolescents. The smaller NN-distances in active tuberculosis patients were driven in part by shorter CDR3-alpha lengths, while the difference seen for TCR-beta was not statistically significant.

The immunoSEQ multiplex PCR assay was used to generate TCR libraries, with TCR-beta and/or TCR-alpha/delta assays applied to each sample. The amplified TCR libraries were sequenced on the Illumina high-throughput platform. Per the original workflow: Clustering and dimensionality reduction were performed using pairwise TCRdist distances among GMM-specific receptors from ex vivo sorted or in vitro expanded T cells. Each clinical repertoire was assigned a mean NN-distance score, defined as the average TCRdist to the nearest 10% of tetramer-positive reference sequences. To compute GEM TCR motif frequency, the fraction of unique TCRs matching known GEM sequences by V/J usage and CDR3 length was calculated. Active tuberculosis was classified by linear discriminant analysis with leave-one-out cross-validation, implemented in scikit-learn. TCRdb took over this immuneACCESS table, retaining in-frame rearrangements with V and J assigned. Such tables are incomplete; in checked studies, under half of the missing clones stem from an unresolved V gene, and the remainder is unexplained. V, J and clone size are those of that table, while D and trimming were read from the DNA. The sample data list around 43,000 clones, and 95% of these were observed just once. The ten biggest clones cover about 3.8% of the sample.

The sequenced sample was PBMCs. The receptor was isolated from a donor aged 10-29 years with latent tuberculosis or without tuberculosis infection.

The CDR3 amino acid sequence is: CASSHSGGERSYEQYF. The nucleotides are TGTGCCAGCAGTCATAGCGGGGGGGAAAGATCCTACGAGCAGTACTTC. The chain links TRBV25-1 with TRBJ2-7; the central 11 bases match TRBD2. Here V drops 5 bases and J drops 1 base, and the junction holds 7 bases not matched to any gene. The CDR3 spans 16 residues, from the cysteine through the phenylalanine. The retained sequence is limited to the CDR3, 48 bases, with the frame set at the first base. From the germline V gene, CDR1 is MGHDK and CDR2 is SYGVNS.